Below are 5 T cell receptor beta chains sequenced from a single sample in a study of post-analysis software for immune sequencing data. Study-wide results and limits: There were five TRBV segments more frequent in patients than controls, and TRBV5-6, TRBV5-1 and TRBV20-1 were among them.

No cognate antigen is known for these TCRs. The library was made from cDNA and included unique molecular identifiers. Via MiXCR, TCRdb re-called the PCR reads, giving one row per CDR3 protein. The sample holds 700,000 to 800,000 distinct CDR3 sequences, 25% to 30% seen once. The sequencing sample was made of blood. The receptors here all came from a girl between 10 and 17 years old with multiple sclerosis.

The chain recombines TRBV5-1 with TRBJ2-4, with 14 nucleotides matching TRBD2. V was clipped by 5 bases and J by 2 bases; unmatched bases: 9. The length of the CDR3 is 18 residues. The germline gives CDR1 SGHRS, CDR2 YFSETQ. The CDR3 DNA sequence: TGCGCCAGCAGAACGGGACTAGCGGGGGCGGGGACCAAAAACATTCAGTACTTC. Its translation is CASRTGLAGAGTKNIQYF.

The rearrangement uses TRBV28 and TRBJ1-5, with 10 bases fitting TRBD1. This CDR3 region has 21 residues. Trimming cost V 6 bases and J 0 bases; bases outside gene matches: 20. From germline, CDR1 is MDHEN and CDR2 SYDVKM. CDR3 region: CASSRDRDRGPEHYSNQPQHF. In DNA form, the CDR3 reads TGTGCCAGCAGCCGAGACCGGGACAGGGGCCCAGAACACTATAGCAATCAGCCCCAGCATTTT. Variable domain in full (rest from reference TRBV28 and TRBJ1-5): DVKVTQSSRYLVKRTGEKVFLECVQDMDHENMFWYRQDPGLGLRLIYFSYDVKMKEKGDIPEGYSVSREKKERFSLILESASTNQTSMYLCASSRDRDRGPEHYSNQPQHFGDGTRLSIL.

This chain connects TRBV27 to TRBJ1-2; the D gene is possibly TRBD1 (6 bases). The CDR3 is made up of 15 amino acids. Looked up from germline, CDR1 is MNHEY and CDR2 is SMNVEV (reference sequence). The V and J ends lost 4 bases and 4 bases respectively, with 16 bases between them. DNA of the CDR3: TGTGCCAGCAGTTCGGCCCCGGGACACCTCTATGGCTACACCTTC. Its translation is CASSSAPGHLYGYTF.

This sequence joins TRBV7-2 and TRBJ2-2; no firm D call. In germline, CDR1 is SGHTA, CDR2 FQGNSA. This CDR3 spans 12 amino acids. Trimming took 5 bases from V and 7 from J, leaving 8 bases between them. The CDR3 spells CASSLLDGELFF. Written as DNA, the CDR3 is TGTGCCAGCAGCCTCTTGGACGGGGAGCTGTTTTTT. The complete variable domain, with remaining parts taken from reference TRBV7-2 and TRBJ2-2, reads GAGVSQSPSNKVTEKGKDVELRCDPISGHTALYWYRQSLGQGLEFLIYFQGNSAPDKSGLPSDRFSAERTGGSVSTLTIQRTQQEDSAVYLCASSLLDGELFFGEGSRLTVL.

This clonotype was recorded at least ten times. The V call is TRBV7-6, the J call TRBJ2-1, with D perhaps matching TRBD2 (7 bases). The CDR3 is 15 residues long. Trimming took 3 bases from V and 2 from J, leaving 11 bases between them. Looked up from germline, CDR1 is SGHVS and CDR2 is FNYEAQ. CDR3 residues: CASSLGGGTYNEQFF. The CDR3 coding sequence is TGTGCCAGCAGCTTGGGGGGGGGCACCTACAATGAGCAGTTCTTC.